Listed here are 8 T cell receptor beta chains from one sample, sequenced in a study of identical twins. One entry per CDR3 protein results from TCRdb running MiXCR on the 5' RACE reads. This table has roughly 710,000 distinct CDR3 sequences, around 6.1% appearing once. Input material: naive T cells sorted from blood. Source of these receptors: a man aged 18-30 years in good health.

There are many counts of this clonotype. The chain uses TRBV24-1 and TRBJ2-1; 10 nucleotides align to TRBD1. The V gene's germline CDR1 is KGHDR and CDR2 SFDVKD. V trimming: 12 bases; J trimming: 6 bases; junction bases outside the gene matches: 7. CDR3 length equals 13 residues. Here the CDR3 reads CAARDRGGNEQFF. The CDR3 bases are TGTGCCGCCCGGGACAGGGGAGGCAATGAGCAGTTCTTC.

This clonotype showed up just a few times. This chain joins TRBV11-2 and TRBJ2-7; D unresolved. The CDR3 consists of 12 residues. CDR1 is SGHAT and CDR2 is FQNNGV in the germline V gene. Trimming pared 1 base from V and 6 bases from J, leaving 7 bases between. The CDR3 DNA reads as TGTGCCAGCAGCTTAGGTGACGGCGAGCAGTACGTC. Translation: CASSLGDGEQYV.

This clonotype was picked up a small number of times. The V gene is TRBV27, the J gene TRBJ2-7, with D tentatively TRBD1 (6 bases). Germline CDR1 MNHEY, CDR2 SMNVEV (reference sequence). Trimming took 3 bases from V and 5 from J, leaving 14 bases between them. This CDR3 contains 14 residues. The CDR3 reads CASSLEGHRDEQYF. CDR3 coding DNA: TGTGCCAGCAGTTTGGAAGGACACAGGGACGAGCAGTACTTC.

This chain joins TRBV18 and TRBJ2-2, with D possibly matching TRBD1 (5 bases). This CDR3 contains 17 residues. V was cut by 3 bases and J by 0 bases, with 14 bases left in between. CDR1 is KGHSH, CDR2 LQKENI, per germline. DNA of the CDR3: TGTGCCAGCTCACCCAACCGGGCAGGGCCGAACACCGGGGAGCTGTTTTTT. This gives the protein CASSPNRAGPNTGELFF.

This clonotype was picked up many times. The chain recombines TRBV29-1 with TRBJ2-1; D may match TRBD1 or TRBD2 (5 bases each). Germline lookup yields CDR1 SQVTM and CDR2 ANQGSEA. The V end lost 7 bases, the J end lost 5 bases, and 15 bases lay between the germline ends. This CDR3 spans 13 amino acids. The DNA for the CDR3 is TGCAGCGCCCAAGGGACGGCTAACAATGAGCAGTTCTTC. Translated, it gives CSAQGTANNEQFF.

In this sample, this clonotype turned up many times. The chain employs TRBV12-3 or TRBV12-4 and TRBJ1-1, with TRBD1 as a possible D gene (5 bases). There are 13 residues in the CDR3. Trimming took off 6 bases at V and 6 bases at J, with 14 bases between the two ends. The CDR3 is CASRFVGVPEAFF. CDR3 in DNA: TGTGCCAGCAGATTCGTGGGGGTCCCTGAAGCTTTCTTT.

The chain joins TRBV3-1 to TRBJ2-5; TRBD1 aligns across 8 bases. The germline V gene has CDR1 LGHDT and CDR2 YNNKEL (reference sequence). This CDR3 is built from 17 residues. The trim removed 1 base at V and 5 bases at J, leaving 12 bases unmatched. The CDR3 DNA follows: TGTGCCAGCAGCCAAGCTCGGTCCGGACAGGGTAGGGAGACCCAGTACTTC. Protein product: CASSQARSGQGRETQYF.

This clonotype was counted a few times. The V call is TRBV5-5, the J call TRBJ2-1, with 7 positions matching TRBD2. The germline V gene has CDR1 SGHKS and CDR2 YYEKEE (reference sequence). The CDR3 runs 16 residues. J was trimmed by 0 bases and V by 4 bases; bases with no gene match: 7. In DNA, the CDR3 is TGTGCCAGCAGCGTTACTAGCGCGGCCTCCTACAATGAGCAGTTCTTC. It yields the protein CASSVTSAASYNEQFF. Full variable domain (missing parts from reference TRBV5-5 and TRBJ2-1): DAGVTQSPTHLIKTRGQQVTLRCSPISGHKSVSWYQQVLGQGPQFIFQYYEKEERGRGNFPDRFSARQFPNYSSELNVNALLLGDSALYLCASSVTSAASYNEQFFGPGTRLTVL.